The rows below give T cell receptor beta chains drawn from one sample of a study of PD-1 blockade in classical Hodgkin lymphoma. TCRdb keeps only in-frame clones here, not all; method: immunoSEQ multiplex PCR. The table has around 150,000 clones, approximately 81% seen once; the top ten hold 9.2%. The source material was peripheral blood mononuclear cells (PBMCs), sampled before the second cycle of nivolumab. These receptors all stem from a human donor with classical Hodgkin lymphoma. CDR3s include the opening cysteine and the closing phenylalanine or tryptophan. A D gene is named only where the DNA matches it firmly. The listing skips clone size in some rows; elsewhere it reads once, few, many or a size class.

TRBJ2-6 | few | TRBV12-5 | TRBD1 | TGTGCTAGTGGTCTAGGACAGGGGAGGTCTGGGGCCAACGTCCTGACTTTC | CASGLGQGRSGANVLTF
TRBJ1-3 | few | TRBV5-1 | TRBD1 | TGCGCCAGCAGACCCGGGACAGCTGGAAACACCATATATTTT | CASRPGTAGNTIYF
TRBJ1-5 | - | TRBV6-5 | - | TGTGCCAGCAGTTATTCGGCAGGAGATCAGCCCCAGCATTTT | CASSYSAGDQPQHF
TRBJ2-2 | once | TRBV25-1 | - | TGTGCCAGCAGTGAACCCCAGTGGGATTGGGGCGGCACCGGGGAGCTGTTTTTT | CASSEPQWDWGGTGELFF
TRBJ2-7 | few | TRBV6-6 | - | TGTGCCAGCAGCTTCAACTACGAGCAGTACTTC | CASSFNYEQYF
TRBJ1-1 | - | TRBV20-1 | - | TGCAGTGCTAGGGTAATCGGTGCTTTCTTT | CSARVIGAFF
TRBJ1-5 | - | TRBV6-5 | - | TGTGCCAGCAGTTACACGACAGGTTCCAATCAGCCCCAGCATTTT | CASSYTTGSNQPQHF
TRBJ2-3 | - | TRBV10-3 | - | TGTGCCATCAGTGGGGGGAGCACAGATACGCAGTATTTT | CAISGGSTDTQYF
TRBJ2-1 | - | TRBV12-2 | - | TGTGCAAGTCGCTTAGCCCGACTAGCTCATTCAGTACCCAATGAGCAGTTCTTC | CASRLARLAHSVPNEQFF
TRBJ1-3 | once | TRBV7-9 | TRBD1 | TGTGCCAGCAGTTCAGGACAGGGGGCTGGAAACACCATATATTTT | CASSSGQGAGNTIYF